This T cell receptor beta chain came from a study of T cells in localized non-small cell lung cancer. This CDR3 has 12 amino acids. Germline V gene sequence: CDR1 GTSNPN, CDR2 SVGIG (reference sequence). V lost 3 bases and J 4 bases, leaving 10 bases between the germline ends. Study-wide findings and caveats: A higher density of T cells in blood coincided with extended overall survival. A median of about 50 clones ranked among the top 100 in tumor appeared in adjacent lung.

Generated by immunoSEQ multiplex PCR, the TCRdb table keeps only in-frame clones and is missing some. This sample has some 50,000 clones, with about 87% found just once. In the case of this clone: The antigen is undetermined.

The sequence came from a female donor with stage II lung adenocarcinoma. Sequencing used PBMCs, obtained before any cancer treatment. V is TRBV30 and J is TRBJ2-7, with D perhaps assigned TRBD1 or TRBD2 (5 bases each). The CDR3 spells CAWSWGSYEQYF. DNA of the CDR3: TGTGCCTGGAGCTGGGGGTCTTACGAGCAGTACTTC.